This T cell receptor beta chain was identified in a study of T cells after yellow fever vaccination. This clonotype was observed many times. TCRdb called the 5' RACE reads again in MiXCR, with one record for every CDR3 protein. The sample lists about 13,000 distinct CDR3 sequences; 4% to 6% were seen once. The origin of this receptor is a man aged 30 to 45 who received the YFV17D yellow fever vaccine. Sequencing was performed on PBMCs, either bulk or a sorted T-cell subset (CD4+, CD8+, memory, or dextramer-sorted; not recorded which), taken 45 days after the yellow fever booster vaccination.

This chain's CDR3 is CASSYGDYGYTF. In DNA, the CDR3 is TGTGCCAGCAGTTATGGAGATTATGGCTACACCTTC. The V gene is TRBV6-5, the J gene TRBJ1-2; D is uncertain. Trimming stripped 3 bases from V and 5 bases from J, with 7 bases between. Germline V gene lookup returns CDR1 MNHEY and CDR2 SVGAGI. This CDR3 region has 12 residues.